These 2 T cell receptor beta chains share one sample of origin, sequenced in a study of blood T cell repertoires in COVID-19. Measured with immunoSEQ multiplex PCR; TCRdb has only the in-frame clones, and not every one. The sample has about 120,000 clones; roughly 85% are singletons. Sequenced input: peripheral blood. These receptors originate from an older woman with COVID-19, enrolled during active disease.

This sequence joins TRBV24-1 and TRBJ1-2, with 9 bases lining up with TRBD1. The germline gives CDR1 KGHDR, CDR2 SFDVKD. CDR3 length equals 15 residues. The V segment lost 7 bases and the J segment 0 bases; nucleotides outside the gene matches: 5. The CDR3 region is CATRAQGAANYGYTF. The CDR3 DNA reads as TGTGCCACCAGGGCACAGGGGGCAGCTAACTATGGCTACACCTTC.

In this sample, this clone turned up a few times. The chain couples TRBV18 to TRBJ1-2; tentative D call: TRBD1 (5 bases). In germline, CDR1 is KGHSH, CDR2 LQKENI. CDR3 length: 15 amino acids. Trimming stripped 3 bases from V and 0 bases from J, with 11 bases between. CDR3 sequence: CASSPLDTTNYGYTF. The CDR3, as DNA: TGTGCCAGCTCACCGTTGGACACCACTAACTATGGCTACACCTTC. Full variable domain (outside the CDR3, taken from reference TRBV18 and TRBJ1-2): NAGVMQNPRHLVRRRGQEARLRCSPMKGHSHVYWYRQLPEEGLKFMVYLQKENIIDESGMPKERFSAEFPKEGPSILRIQQVVRGDSAAYFCASSPLDTTNYGYTFGSGTRLTVV.